This TCR beta chain derives from a study of human T cells and chemical hapten exposure. The study's findings and limits: Expanded TCRs clustered into significantly more large CDR3 similarity groups than controls, the analysis revealed.

The sample holds a few counts of this clonotype. Its target is unknown. The CDR3 contains 14 residues. Trimming cost V 10 bases and J 4 bases, with 14 bases left between them. Unique molecular identifiers were attached to individual cDNA molecules within the library. TCRdb re-analysed the RACE reads in MiXCR, keeping a single row per CDR3 protein. This table has about 180,000 distinct CDR3 sequences, around 30% appearing once. The time point here: pre-sensitization, week 0. Treatment specified: therapeutic diphenylcyclopropenone sensitization with weekly scalp DPC. The sequences come from whole blood, collected in connection with sensitization to the hapten diphenylcyclopropenone (DPC). The chain has TRBV12-3 or TRBV12-4 and TRBJ2-6, with D possibly TRBD1 on 5 matching bases. The TCR comes from a woman younger than 45 with alopecia areata. Some clones in this sample may be carry-over from other donors' samples. The CDR3 DNA follows: TGTGCCACCAGGTTGGGGCACGGGGCCAACGTCCTGACTTTC. Its protein is CATRLGHGANVLTF.